This TCR beta chain stems from a study of blood T cell repertoires in COVID-19. Enrolled during active infection, Seattle patients were then followed longitudinally. The repertoire was sequenced with immunoSEQ multiplex PCR; TCRdb's copy has only in-frame clones and lacks some. The data contain fewer than 200,000 clones, around 83% of them singletons. V lost 3 bases, J lost 8 bases, and 13 bases lay in between. The CDR3 is 13 residues long. The germline gives CDR1 SGHVS, CDR2 FNYEAQ. This clone has a handful of counts. This sequence originates from a woman aged 70-85 years with COVID-19, enrolled during active disease. The sample comprised peripheral blood. The chain carries TRBV7-6 and TRBJ1-1; D is perhaps TRBD1 (5 bases). This CDR3 is CASSFERQTEAFF. The CDR3 bases are TGTGCCAGCAGCTTCGAAAGACAGACCGAAGCTTTCTTT.